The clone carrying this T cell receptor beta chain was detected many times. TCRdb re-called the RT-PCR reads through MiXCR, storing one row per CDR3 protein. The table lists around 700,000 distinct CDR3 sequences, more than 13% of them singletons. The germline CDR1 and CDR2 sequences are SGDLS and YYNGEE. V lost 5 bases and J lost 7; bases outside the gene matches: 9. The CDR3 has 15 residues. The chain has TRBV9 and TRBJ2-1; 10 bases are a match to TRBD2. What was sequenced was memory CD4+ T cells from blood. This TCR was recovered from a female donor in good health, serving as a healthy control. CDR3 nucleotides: TGTGCCAGCAGTCGTCAGCTAGCGGGGGATAATGAGCAGTTCTTC. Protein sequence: CASSRQLAGDNEQFF.